What follows are 2 T cell receptor beta chains derived from one specimen sequenced in a study of shared clonotypes between healthy human individuals. Clones were sequenced by immunoSEQ multiplex PCR, and TCRdb holds only the in-frame ones, with some missing. The table lists about a million clones, roughly 80% of them singletons. The specimen was memory CD4+ T cells sorted from blood. Subset defined: CD45RA-negative fraction. Receptor source: a man aged 18 to 29 in good health.

The chain couples TRBV7-2 to TRBJ1-1, with 8 positions matching TRBD1. The length of the CDR3 is 14 residues. Germline V CDR1 and CDR2: SGHTA, FQGNSA. Trimming at V came to 5 bases and at J to 5 bases, leaving 7 bases not matched to a gene. CDR3 region: CASSAGQAGTEAFF. CDR3 DNA: TGTGCCAGCAGCGCGGGACAGGCGGGGACTGAAGCTTTCTTT. Using reference TRBV7-2 and TRBJ1-1 for the parts outside the CDR3, the full variable domain is GAGVSQSPSNKVTEKGKDVELRCDPISGHTALYWYRQSLGQGLEFLIYFQGNSAPDKSGLPSDRFSAERTGGSVSTLTIQRTQQEDSAVYLCASSAGQAGTEAFFGQGTRLTVV.

The rearrangement links TRBV21-1 to TRBJ1-2; the D segment call TRBD1 is taken from the table without a DNA check. TRBV21-1 is annotated as a pseudogene. The CDR3 extends over 17 amino acids. CDR3 residues: CASSTIYRARAIYGYTF. DNA for the CDR3: TGTGCCAGCAGCACGATATACAGGGCCCGAGCGATCTATGGCTACACCTTC.